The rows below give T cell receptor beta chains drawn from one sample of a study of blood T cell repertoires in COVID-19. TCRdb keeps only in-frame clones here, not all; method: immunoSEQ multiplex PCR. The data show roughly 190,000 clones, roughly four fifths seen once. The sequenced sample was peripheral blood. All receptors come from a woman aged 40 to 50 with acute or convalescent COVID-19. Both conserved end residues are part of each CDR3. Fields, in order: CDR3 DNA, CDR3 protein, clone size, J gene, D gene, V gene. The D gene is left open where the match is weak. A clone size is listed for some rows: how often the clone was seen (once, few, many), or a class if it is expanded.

DNA: TGTGCCAGCAGCTTGCGACTAGCGGGGGGTCCCGACGAGCAGTACTTC; CDR3: CASSLRLAGGPDEQYF; size: NA; J: TRBJ2-7; D: TRBD2; V: TRBV5-8
DNA: TGTGCCAGCAGTGGCGCCGGGATCGTAAAAACTGAAGCTTTCTTT; CDR3: CASSGAGIVKTEAFF; size: NA; J: TRBJ1-1; D: NA; V: TRBV27
DNA: TGTGCCAGCGGGCACCACACTGAAGCTTTCTTT; CDR3: CASGHHTEAFF; size: few; J: TRBJ1-1; D: NA; V: TRBV3-1/TRBV3-2
DNA: TGTGCCAGCAGCTTGGTAGAGCGTTCTGAAGCTTTCTTT; CDR3: CASSLVERSEAFF; size: few; J: TRBJ1-1; D: NA; V: TRBV5-4
DNA: TGTGCCAGCAGGTTACAGGGCCGGGAGACCCAGTACTTC; CDR3: CASRLQGRETQYF; size: NA; J: TRBJ2-5; D: NA; V: TRBV6-5
DNA: TGCGCCAGCAGCCAAGTGGTTAGCGGCGTAGAGACCCAGTACTTC; CDR3: CASSQVVSGVETQYF; size: NA; J: TRBJ2-5; D: NA; V: TRBV4-1
DNA: TGTGCCAGCAGCGATAGACGAGGGCACAATGAGCAGTTCTTC; CDR3: CASSDRRGHNEQFF; size: NA; J: TRBJ2-1; D: NA; V: TRBV9
DNA: TGTGCCAGTACCGGCAGGGTCGCCAGTCTATGGGACACTGAAGCTTTCTTT; CDR3: CASTGRVASLWDTEAFF; size: NA; J: TRBJ1-1; D: NA; V: TRBV19
DNA: TGTGCCAGCAGTGATTTCAGGGGAGAGACCCAGTACTTC; CDR3: CASSDFRGETQYF; size: NA; J: TRBJ2-5; D: NA; V: TRBV2
DNA: TGTGCCAGTAGTATCTACGGTTTTAGCAATGAGCAGTTCTTC; CDR3: CASSIYGFSNEQFF; size: NA; J: TRBJ2-1; D: NA; V: TRBV19
DNA: TGCAGTGCTAGAGTACAGGAGCAGTACTTC; CDR3: CSARVQEQYF; size: NA; J: TRBJ2-7; D: NA; V: TRBV20-1
DNA: TGTGCCAGCAGTACAGGGTATCAGCCCCAGCATTTT; CDR3: CASSTGYQPQHF; size: NA; J: TRBJ1-5; D: NA; V: TRBV2
DNA: TGTGCCAGCAGCCGCACTAGCGGGAGCTCAGATACGCAGTATTTT; CDR3: CASSRTSGSSDTQYF; size: NA; J: TRBJ2-3; D: TRBD2; V: TRBV7-2